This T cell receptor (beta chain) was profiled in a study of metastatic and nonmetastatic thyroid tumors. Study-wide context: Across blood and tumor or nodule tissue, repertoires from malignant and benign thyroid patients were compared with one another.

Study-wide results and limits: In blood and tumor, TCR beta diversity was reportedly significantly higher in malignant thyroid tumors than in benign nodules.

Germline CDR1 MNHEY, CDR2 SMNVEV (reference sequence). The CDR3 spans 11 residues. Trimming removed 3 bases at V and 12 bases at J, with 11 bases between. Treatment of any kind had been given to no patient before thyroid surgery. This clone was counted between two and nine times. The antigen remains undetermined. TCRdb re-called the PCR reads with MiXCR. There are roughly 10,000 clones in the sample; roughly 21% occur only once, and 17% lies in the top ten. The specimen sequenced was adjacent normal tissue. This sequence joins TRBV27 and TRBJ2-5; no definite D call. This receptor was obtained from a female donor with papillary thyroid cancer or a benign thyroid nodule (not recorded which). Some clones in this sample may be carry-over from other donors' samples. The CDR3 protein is CASSFQENKYF. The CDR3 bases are TGTGCCAGCAGTTTCCAAGAGAACAAGTACTTC.